This T cell receptor beta chain was recorded in a study of blood T cell repertoires in COVID-19. Study context: COVID-19 samples from acute and convalescent phases originated in the United States, Italy and Spain. Sources were T cells, B-cell-depleted T cells, or PBMCs; the material itself was cDNA or gDNA.

V shed 1 base and J shed 4 bases, with 9 bases lying between them. Germline-derived CDR1 and CDR2 are SGHRS and YFSETQ. This CDR3 region has 14 residues. Methods used by the authors: Using reference gene primer amplification, nucleated cell counts were estimated. The data were produced by immunoSEQ multiplex PCR, yet TCRdb's version contains in-frame clones alone and is incomplete. The V and J calls and the clone size are those of that table, but D and trimming were determined from the DNA. The sample lists about 120,000 clones; nearly 90% were seen once. This receptor was obtained from an elderly woman with acute or convalescent COVID-19. Material: peripheral blood. The chain uses TRBV5-1 and TRBJ1-5, with D possibly TRBD1 on 6 matching bases. The CDR3 DNA follows: TGCGCCAGCAGCTTGACAGGGCAAAATCAGCCCCAGCATTTT. Residues: CASSLTGQNQPQHF.